Shown below are 32 T cell receptor beta chains from a single sample sequenced in a study of T cell repertoires in cytomegalovirus infection. No antigen has been identified for these receptors. Each CDR3 protein gets one entry after TCRdb re-called the reads with MiXCR. The repertoire includes hundreds of thousands of distinct CDR3 sequences, around a third of them detected once, and roughly 12% sits in the top ten. This specimen consisted of cultured CD8+ T cells from PBMCs, obtained from culture after CMV antigen stimulation. The receptor set was obtained from a human donor in good health (CMV status not recorded). Some clones in this sample may be carry-over from other donors' samples.

The rearrangement links TRBV5-6 to TRBJ1-1; D perhaps matches TRBD1 (5 bases). Germline lookup yields CDR1 SGHDT and CDR2 YYEEEE. The CDR3 spans 15 residues. The V gene lost 1 base and the J gene lost 3 bases, with 13 bases spanning the gap. CDR3 bases: TGTGCCAGCAGCTTGTTCGGCAGGGAGGACACTGAAGCTTTCTTT. It yields the protein CASSLFGREDTEAFF.

This clonotype has only a few counts. The chain employs TRBV7-9 and TRBJ1-2; D is ambiguous. The germline gives CDR1 SEHNR, CDR2 FQNEAQ (reference sequence). This CDR3 is built from 14 residues. Trimming removed 1 base at V and 7 bases at J, with 13 bases between. The CDR3 loop reads CASSLEGFSSGYTF. CDR3 DNA: TGTGCCAGCAGCTTAGAGGGTTTCAGTTCTGGCTACACCTTC. The full variable domain, completed using reference TRBV7-9 and TRBJ1-2, is DTGVSQNPRHKITKRGQNVTFRCDPISEHNRLYWYRQTLGQGPEFLTYFQNEAQLEKSRLLSDRFSAERPKGSFSTLEIQRTEQGDSAMYLCASSLEGFSSGYTFGSGTRLTVV.

The rearrangement uses TRBV14 and TRBJ1-4; tentatively, D is TRBD1 (5 bases). Trimming left V 0 bases short and J 8 bases short, with 10 bases between. The CDR3 extends over 14 amino acids. Germline CDR1 is SGHDN and CDR2 is FVKESK. In DNA form, the CDR3 reads TGTGCCAGCAGCCAAGATCCGGGGGTGGAAAAACTGTTTTTT. It codes for CASSQDPGVEKLFF. Full variable domain (rest looked up from reference TRBV14 and TRBJ1-4): EAGVTQFPSHSVIEKGQTVTLRCDPISGHDNLYWYRRVMGKEIKFLLHFVKESKQDESGMPNNRFLAERTGGTYSTLKVQPAELEDSGVYFCASSQDPGVEKLFFGSGTQLSVL.

The rearrangement joins TRBV10-2 to TRBJ2-3, with 9 bases that match TRBD2. Trimming removed 8 bases from V and 5 bases from J; junction bases left unmatched: 35. The germline V gene has CDR1 WSHSY and CDR2 SAAADI. The CDR3 consists of 23 residues. The CDR3 coding sequence is TGCGCCAGCCTGACTAGCGGTTTGGCTGAACGCGAAATCCCCCTGGTTAATATAGATACGCAGTATTTT. Translating it yields CASLTSGLAEREIPLVNIDTQYF.

This clonotype was counted ten times or more. The CDR3 DNA follows: TGTGCCAGCAGTTTTAACAGGGAACAACAGTTCTTC. Translating it yields CASSFNREQQFF. This sequence joins TRBV12-3 or TRBV12-4 and TRBJ2-1, with D perhaps matching TRBD1 (6 bases). This CDR3 comprises 12 residues. V gave up 3 bases and J gave up 13 bases, with 13 bases separating them.

There are many counts of this clonotype. The CDR3 is CASSFGTGPTDTQYF. The DNA for the CDR3 is TGTGCCAGCAGCTTCGGGACAGGGCCCACAGATACGCAGTATTTT. The V call is TRBV7-6, the J call TRBJ2-3; the match to TRBD1 covers 9 bases. With 3 bases clipped from V and 2 bases from J, the junction kept 3 bases outside the gene matches. The germline V gene has CDR1 SGHVS and CDR2 FNYEAQ. The CDR3 is 15 residues long.

The J gene is TRBJ1-2, the V gene TRBV7-9; D is ambiguous. Germline values: CDR1 SEHNR, CDR2 FQNEAQ (reference sequence). This CDR3 region has 16 residues. Deletions cut 5 bases from V and 1 base from J, with 17 bases between. CDR3 residues: CASSPTLSGYNYGYTF. The CDR3, as DNA: TGTGCCAGCAGCCCAACTTTGTCGGGTTATAACTATGGCTACACCTTC.

This clonotype was found a few times. The chain uses TRBV5-1 and TRBJ2-7; D remains ambiguous. With 4 bases removed from V and 3 bases from J, the gap between germline ends came to 8 bases. Germline loops: CDR1 SGHRS, CDR2 YFSETQ. This CDR3 spans 12 amino acids. In DNA form, the CDR3 reads TGCGCCAGCAGCCAATATGGCTACGAGCAGTACTTC. Protein sequence: CASSQYGYEQYF.

This clonotype showed up just a few times. This chain connects TRBV28 to TRBJ2-7; a possible D gene is TRBD2 (7 bases). Per germline, CDR1 MDHEN and CDR2 SYDVKM. V was trimmed by 2 bases and J by 7 bases, leaving 12 bases between them. The length of the CDR3 is 13 residues. The CDR3 region is CASSLRGAREQYV. CDR3 DNA: TGTGCCAGCAGTTTACGGGGGGCGAGGGAGCAGTACGTC.

V gene TRBV5-4 combines with J gene TRBJ2-7, with D possibly TRBD2 on 5 matching bases. This CDR3 has 14 amino acids. V gave up 2 bases and J gave up 0 bases, with 9 bases separating them. Germline loops: CDR1 SGHNT, CDR2 YYREEE (reference sequence). The chain's CDR3 is CASSFSGISYEQYF. Here the CDR3 DNA reads TGTGCCAGCAGCTTTTCGGGGATCTCCTACGAGCAGTACTTC.

V is TRBV20-1 and J is TRBJ1-2; 8 bases match TRBD1. Germline CDR1 DFQATT, CDR2 SNEGSKA (reference sequence). V shed 0 bases, J shed 5 bases, and the junction held 8 bases outside the gene matches. The CDR3 spans 15 residues. CDR3 residues: CSARDRPGGLYGYTF. As DNA, the CDR3 is TGCAGTGCTAGAGATAGGCCAGGGGGCCTTTATGGCTACACCTTC.

Here the CDR3 reads CASSPLPGGHGNTIYF. The CDR3 DNA reads as TGTGCCAGCAGCCCTTTGCCCGGGGGGCATGGAAACACCATATATTTT. The V call is TRBV27, the J call TRBJ1-3; TRBD1 might be the D (6 bases). The CDR3 has 16 amino acids. Germline V gene lookup returns CDR1 MNHEY and CDR2 SMNVEV (reference sequence). Trimming removed 6 bases from V and 3 bases from J, with 18 bases in between.

This clonotype was observed a few times. V is TRBV7-9 and J is TRBJ2-3; D may be TRBD1 (6 bases). The germline V gene has CDR1 SEHNR and CDR2 FQNEAQ (reference sequence). Trimming left V 1 base short and J 2 bases short, with 10 bases between. The CDR3 spans 15 residues. The CDR3 bases are TGTGCCAGCAGCTTAGTGGTGGGGGCCACAGATACGCAGTATTTT. It specifies CASSLVVGATDTQYF.

The rearrangement uses TRBV6-6 and TRBJ1-5; 8 bases are shared with TRBD1. The germline gives CDR1 MNHNY, CDR2 SVGAGI (reference sequence). Trimming cost V 6 bases and J 2 bases; bases outside gene matches: 6. The CDR3 length is 15 residues. The CDR3 bases are TGTGCCAGCAGAGCTGACAGGGGACGCAATCAGCCCCAGCATTTT. It translates to CASRADRGRNQPQHF.

This clonotype has only a few counts. The chain carries TRBV4-1 and TRBJ1-1; D possibly corresponds to TRBD1 (5 bases). The CDR3 is made up of 12 amino acids. CDR1 and CDR2 (germline): MGHRA, YSYEKL. Deletions cut 2 bases from V and 7 bases from J, with 8 bases between. The CDR3 DNA sequence: TGCGCCAGCAGCCAATCAGGGATTGAAGCTTTCTTT. It is translated as CASSQSGIEAFF.

Remarks on this clonotype: This may stem from a read error, because a much larger clone lies one nucleotide away. This chain connects TRBV11-3 to TRBJ2-3; D may be TRBD1 (6 bases). CDR1 and CDR2 from the germline V gene are SGHNT and YENEEA. The CDR3 has 16 residues. This CDR3 reads CANSLGGPGDTDTQYF. The CDR3 nucleotides are TGTGCCAACAGCTTAGGCGGGCCAGGGGATACGGATACGCAGTATTTT.

This clonotype was seen once. The J gene is TRBJ2-3, the V gene TRBV28; D may be TRBD1 or TRBD2 (7 bases each). This CDR3 is built from 15 residues. Germline V gene sequence: CDR1 MDHEN, CDR2 SYDVKM. Trimming removed 10 bases at V and 2 bases at J, with 19 bases between. In DNA, the CDR3 is TGTGCCACCGAATCAGGGGGGGCCTACACAGATACGCAGTATTTT. It specifies CATESGGAYTDTQYF.

The table lists this clonotype with a few counts. The rearrangement uses TRBV4-1 and TRBJ1-1; a weak D match, TRBD1 (6 bases). The V end lost 0 bases, the J end lost 0 bases, and 17 bases lay between the germline ends. Germline CDR1 is MGHRA and CDR2 is YSYEKL. The CDR3 spans 18 residues. The CDR3 nucleotides are TGCGCCAGCAGCCAAGACGTCCTTGGTCGACAGGTGAACACTGAAGCTTTCTTT. Translated: CASSQDVLGRQVNTEAFF.

This clonotype was detected once. One end of the junction is discordant with germline, which a read error may explain. The J gene is TRBJ1-2, the V gene TRBV4-2; no reliable D call. The CDR3 length is 13 residues. Germline V gene data show CDR1 as LGHNA and CDR2 as YNFKEQ. The CDR3, as DNA: TGTGCCAGCAGCCAAGATGCCAGGAATGGCTACATCTTC. Translated, it gives CASSQDARNGYIF.

CDR3 DNA: TGTGCCAGTAGCGAGTACGGAAACCCCCTCCACTTT. It encodes CASSEYGNPLHF. This chain joins TRBV19 and TRBJ1-6; no reliable D call. The germline V and J ends were trimmed by 6 bases and 13 bases, with 13 bases remaining between them. This CDR3 is built from 12 residues. Germline V CDR1 and CDR2: LNHDA, SQIVND (reference sequence). The full variable domain, in which reference TRBV19 and TRBJ1-6 provide the parts outside the CDR3, is DGGITQSPKYLFRKEGQNVTLSCEQNLNHDAMYWYRQDPGQGLRLIYYSQIVNDFQKGDIAEGYSVSREKKESFPLTVTSAQKNPTAFYLCASSEYGNPLHFGNGTRLTVT.

This chain connects TRBV4-1 to TRBJ1-2; D is unclear. V lost 2 bases and J lost 3, with 22 bases in between. The CDR3 loop spans 18 amino acids. Germline CDR1 MGHRA, CDR2 YSYEKL. CDR3 residues: CASSQQAGRHHGDYGYTF. The DNA for the CDR3 is TGCGCCAGCAGCCAACAGGCAGGTCGACATCATGGGGACTATGGCTACACCTTC.

In this sample, this clonotype turned up a few times. This chain uses TRBV6-6 with TRBJ1-1; D is ambiguous. The germline CDR1 and CDR2 sequences are MNHNY and SVGAGI (reference sequence). The CDR3 runs to 17 residues. The V end was cut by 5 bases, the J end by 0 bases, with 19 bases between. CDR3 coding DNA: TGTGCCAGCAGTCAGGAACCTCTCCGAGCCATGAACACTGAAGCTTTCTTT. It encodes CASSQEPLRAMNTEAFF.

The chain has TRBV14 and TRBJ2-2; D gene uncertain. Per the germline V gene, CDR1 is SGHDN and CDR2 is FVKESK. The V gene lost 3 bases and the J gene lost 2 bases, with 10 bases spanning the gap. The CDR3 totals 15 residues. Here the CDR3 DNA reads TGTGCCAGCAGCCATTGGACCGAAAACACCGGGGAGCTGTTTTTT. Translation: CASSHWTENTGELFF.

This clonotype was observed at least ten times. The J gene is TRBJ2-1, the V gene TRBV7-9; possibly TRBD1 or TRBD2 for D (5 bases each). Deletions cut 8 bases from V and 0 bases from J, with 11 bases between. The CDR3 totals 14 residues. Looked up from germline, CDR1 is SEHNR and CDR2 is FQNEAQ (reference sequence). The CDR3 is CASSRELSYNEQFF. The CDR3 nucleotides are TGTGCCAGCTCCAGGGAGCTCTCCTACAATGAGCAGTTCTTC.

The chain joins TRBV7-2 to TRBJ2-5; no reliable D call. The V gene's germline CDR1 is SGHTA and CDR2 FQGNSA. The CDR3 has 15 residues. V dropped 1 base and J dropped 2 bases, with 11 bases sitting between them. CDR3 sequence (DNA): TGTGCCAGCAGCTTAGGAATGTTGGGGCAAGAGACCCAGTACTTC. Its translation is CASSLGMLGQETQYF.

The gene calls are TRBV12-5 and TRBJ1-1; D remains ambiguous. This CDR3 is 13 amino acids long. Trimming shortened V by 6 bases and J by 7 bases, and 15 bases separated the two germline ends. The germline V gene has CDR1 LGHNT and CDR2 FRNRAP. CDR3 sequence (DNA): TGTGCTAGTGGCTCATACCAACTCAGTGAAGCTTTCTTT. It codes for CASGSYQLSEAFF.

This clonotype was picked up a small number of times. The J gene is TRBJ1-6, the V gene TRBV25-1; no firm D call. Trimming stripped 1 base from V and 4 bases from J, with 8 bases between. This CDR3 spans 15 amino acids. CDR1 and CDR2 (germline): MGHDK, SYGVNS. The CDR3 reads CASSEWNSYNSPLHF. CDR3 DNA sequence: TGTGCCAGCAGTGAATGGAACAGTTATAATTCACCCCTCCACTTT.

This chain uses TRBV6-2 or TRBV6-3 with TRBJ1-1; 10 nucleotides align to TRBD1. This CDR3 region has 20 residues. From germline, CDR1 is MNHEY and CDR2 SVGEGT. V gave up 3 bases and J gave up 2 bases; unmatched junction bases: 18. DNA of the CDR3: TGTGCCAGCAGTTATTGGAGTCAACCGGGACAGGGGTTTGGAAACACTGAAGCTTTCTTT. Translation gives CASSYWSQPGQGFGNTEAFF.

The chain recombines TRBV20-1 with TRBJ2-1; 8 bases are a match to TRBD2. Germline trimming cut 0 bases from V and 6 bases from J; bases unmatched to any gene: 7. Germline CDR1 and CDR2: DFQATT and SNEGSKA (reference sequence). There are 15 residues in the CDR3. The CDR3 DNA is TGCAGTGCTAGAGATTTGATAGCGGGGCCCAATGAGCAGTTCTTC. Translating gives CSARDLIAGPNEQFF.

This clonotype was picked up a small number of times. The gene calls are TRBV6-2 or TRBV6-3 and TRBJ2-1; 10 bases map to TRBD2. The germline V gene has CDR1 MNHEY and CDR2 SVGEGT. V was pared by 4 bases and J by 7 bases, with 4 bases of the junction left unmatched. The CDR3 is 14 residues long. The CDR3 DNA follows: TGTGCCAGCAGTTCTCTAGCGGGGGCAAATGAGCAGTTCTTC. Translation gives CASSSLAGANEQFF.

This clonotype appeared once. The gene calls are TRBV6-5 and TRBJ2-1; TRBD2 aligns across 12 bases. The CDR3 covers 18 residues. From germline, CDR1 is MNHEY and CDR2 SVGAGI. Trimming removed 2 bases from V and 0 bases from J; junction bases left unmatched: 5. The CDR3 region is CASSYSLAGGTSYNEQFF. CDR3 bases: TGTGCCAGCAGTTACAGTCTAGCGGGGGGGACCTCCTACAATGAGCAGTTCTTC.

V gene TRBV27 combines with J gene TRBJ1-3, with D perhaps TRBD1 (6 bases). Germline V gene data show CDR1 as MNHEY and CDR2 as SMNVEV (reference sequence). The CDR3 consists of 15 residues. V dropped 2 bases and J dropped 4 bases, with 12 bases sitting between them. The CDR3 spells CASSLTGARGNTIYF. CDR3 DNA: TGTGCCAGCAGTTTAACGGGGGCGCGAGGAAACACCATATATTTT.